A single sample is the source of the 30 T cell receptor beta chains below, sequenced in a study of PD-1 blockade in classical Hodgkin lymphoma. Every single patient, without exception, relapsed after autologous stem cell transplantation, and brentuximab vedotin exposure varied. Sequencing used immunoSEQ multiplex PCR; TCRdb keeps in-frame clones, though not all of them. The data show 98,000 or so clones, 89% seen once. Sequencing used peripheral blood mononuclear cells (PBMCs), obtained before the second cycle of nivolumab. These receptors came from a human donor with classical Hodgkin lymphoma.

CDR3 residues: CASSPNRGRKNTEAFF. Written as DNA, the CDR3 is TGTGCCAGCAGCCCCAACAGGGGGCGAAAGAACACTGAAGCTTTCTTT. The J gene is TRBJ1-1, the V gene TRBV7-2; 9 nucleotides align to TRBD1. The trim removed 5 bases at V and 1 base at J, leaving 8 bases unmatched. The CDR3 totals 16 residues. CDR1 is SGHTA and CDR2 is FQGNSA in the germline V gene.

This chain links TRBV5-4 with TRBJ2-2; possible D gene TRBD1, 6 bases. CDR3 length: 15 residues. Per germline, CDR1 SGHNT and CDR2 YYREEE (reference sequence). Trimming left V 4 bases short and J 0 bases short, with 10 bases between. The CDR3 coding sequence is TGTGCCAGCAGCCCGGGACAAGCGAACACCGGGGAGCTGTTTTTT. Amino acid sequence: CASSPGQANTGELFF.

This rearrangement joins TRBV19 to TRBJ2-5; possibly TRBD1 for D (6 bases). Trimming shortened V by 3 bases and J by 4 bases, and 12 bases separated the two germline ends. CDR1 and CDR2 from the germline V gene are LNHDA and SQIVND (reference sequence). This CDR3 region has 14 residues. This chain's CDR3 is CASSMRGSTETQYF. In nucleotides, the CDR3 is TGTGCCAGTAGTATGAGGGGGAGCACAGAGACCCAGTACTTC.

The chain couples TRBV30 to TRBJ1-2, with TRBD1 matching over 7 bases. CDR3 length: 16 residues. After removal of 2 bases from V and 2 bases from J, the junction contained 11 bases not matched to a gene. Germline CDR1 and CDR2: GTSNPN and SVGIG (reference sequence). CDR3 in DNA: TGTGCCTGGAGTCTAAAAATTCCGGGACAGAACTATGGCTACACCTTC. This translates into CAWSLKIPGQNYGYTF.

This chain links TRBV9 with TRBJ2-1; TRBD2 agrees at 10 bases. V gave up 4 bases and J gave up 1 base; unmatched junction bases: 2. Germline V lookup: CDR1 SGDLS, CDR2 YYNGEE. The CDR3 extends over 15 amino acids. Here the CDR3 reads CASSRTSGSYNEQFF. CDR3 bases: TGTGCCAGCAGCCGGACTAGCGGATCCTACAATGAGCAGTTCTTC. Full variable domain (outside the CDR3, taken from reference TRBV9 and TRBJ2-1): DSGVTQTPKHLITATGQRVTLRCSPRSGDLSVYWYQQSLDQGLQFLIQYYNGEERAKGNILERFSAQQFPDLHSELNLSSLELGDSALYFCASSRTSGSYNEQFFGPGTRLTVL.

The V call is TRBV6-5, the J call TRBJ2-7; D gene uncertain. With 8 bases removed from V and 3 bases from J, the gap between germline ends came to 8 bases. The CDR3 totals 11 residues. The germline V gene encodes CDR1 MNHEY and CDR2 SVGAGI. The CDR3 loop is CASRTGYEQYF. The CDR3 coding sequence is TGTGCCAGCCGGACGGGCTACGAGCAGTACTTC.

The chain has TRBV5-1 and TRBJ2-2; 11 bases are a match to TRBD1. The ends lost 3 bases at V and 6 bases at J; junction bases unmatched: 4. CDR3 length equals 15 residues. Germline CDR1 SGHRS, CDR2 YFSETQ. This chain's CDR3 is CASSWTGGAAGELFF. The CDR3 bases are TGCGCCAGCAGCTGGACAGGGGGCGCGGCCGGGGAGCTGTTTTTT.

As for this clone: The junction does not match germline at one end; this may be a read error. The rearrangement joins TRBV7-7 to TRBJ1-1; 7 bases match TRBD1. Per germline, CDR1 SSHAT and CDR2 FNYEAQ (reference sequence). The CDR3 has 16 residues. In DNA, the CDR3 is TGTGCTAGCAGCCCGATCCCGACAGGGTCGGGCACTGAAGCTTTCTTT. Protein sequence: CASSPIPTGSGTEAFF.

The rearrangement uses TRBV30 and TRBJ2-1, with 12 bases lining up with TRBD2. Trimming at V came to 2 bases and at J to 3 bases, leaving 5 bases not matched to a gene. The CDR3 extends over 16 amino acids. Germline lookup yields CDR1 GTSNPN and CDR2 SVGIG (reference sequence). CDR3 coding DNA: TGTGCCTGGAGTCGACTAGCGGGAGATTTCTACAATGAGCAGTTCTTC. Translating it yields CAWSRLAGDFYNEQFF.

The rearrangement uses TRBV7-8 and TRBJ2-7, with TRBD1 identical over 10 bases. Germline V gene sequence: CDR1 SGHVS, CDR2 FQNEAQ. The V segment lost 2 bases and the J segment 0 bases; nucleotides outside the gene matches: 4. The CDR3 is 16 residues long. The chain's CDR3 is CASSLSGTGASYEQYF. The CDR3 region has the DNA TGTGCCAGCAGCTTATCAGGGACAGGGGCCTCCTACGAGCAGTACTTC.

This chain connects TRBV15 to TRBJ2-1, with 7 bases aligning to TRBD2. This CDR3 spans 17 amino acids. Unmatched junction bases numbered 7, after V lost 0 bases and J lost 2 bases. From germline, CDR1 is LNHNV and CDR2 YYDKDF (reference sequence). The CDR3 DNA sequence: TGTGCCACCAGCAGAGACCTCATTAGCGGGCCCTACAATGAGCAGTTCTTC. Amino acids: CATSRDLISGPYNEQFF.

The V and J genes are TRBV19 and TRBJ1-1; 8 nucleotides agree with TRBD1. The CDR3 totals 14 residues. The germline V gene has CDR1 LNHDA and CDR2 SQIVND (reference sequence). J was trimmed by 0 bases and V by 6 bases; bases with no gene match: 3. This CDR3 reads CASSLQGVNTEAFF. In nucleotides, the CDR3 is TGTGCCAGTAGCCTACAGGGGGTGAACACTGAAGCTTTCTTT.

This chain joins TRBV7-2 and TRBJ1-4, with D tentatively TRBD1 (6 bases). The CDR3 runs to 15 residues. V lost 1 base and J lost 0, with 6 bases in between. Germline assignment: CDR1 SGHTA and CDR2 FQGNSA. CDR3 protein: CASSLEGATNEKLFF. In nucleotides, the CDR3 is TGTGCCAGCAGCTTAGAGGGGGCAACTAATGAAAAACTGTTTTTT. Supplemented by reference TRBV7-2 and TRBJ1-4, the full variable domain reads GAGVSQSPSNKVTEKGKDVELRCDPISGHTALYWYRQSLGQGLEFLIYFQGNSAPDKSGLPSDRFSAERTGGSVSTLTIQRTQQEDSAVYLCASSLEGATNEKLFFGSGTQLSVL.

The sample holds one count of this clone. The chain is built from TRBV5-1 and TRBJ2-1; TRBD2 matches at 14 bases. Losses at the gene ends were 2 bases for V and 8 bases for J; bases not matched to a gene: 12. This CDR3 contains 18 residues. Germline V gene lookup returns CDR1 SGHRS and CDR2 YFSETQ. The CDR3 here is CASSLTGTSGSRMDEQFF. As DNA, the CDR3 is TGCGCCAGCAGCTTAACCGGGACTAGCGGGAGTCGGATGGATGAGCAGTTCTTC.

This clone was counted a single time. This chain links TRBV7-9 with TRBJ1-2; 12 nucleotides line up with TRBD1. Looked up from germline, CDR1 is SEHNR and CDR2 is FQNEAQ (reference sequence). Trimming removed 0 bases from V and 4 bases from J; junction bases left unmatched: 9. CDR3 size: 18 residues. In DNA, the CDR3 is TGTGCCAGCAGCTTAGCCTTAGGGACAGGGGGCCCTAGCTATGGCTACACCTTC. Its translation: CASSLALGTGGPSYGYTF. The whole variable domain, filled in from reference TRBV7-9 and TRBJ1-2, reads DTGVSQNPRHKITKRGQNVTFRCDPISEHNRLYWYRQTLGQGPEFLTYFQNEAQLEKSRLLSDRFSAERPKGSFSTLEIQRTEQGDSAMYLCASSLALGTGGPSYGYTFGSGTRLTVV.

V is TRBV6-5 and J is TRBJ2-3; 10 bases align to TRBD1. With V trimmed by 5 bases and J by 2 bases, 4 bases remained unmatched. The CDR3 covers 15 residues. Per the germline V gene, CDR1 is MNHEY and CDR2 is SVGAGI. CDR3 DNA: TGTGCCAGCAGTCGACAGGGGGCAAACACAGATACGCAGTATTTT. This codes for CASSRQGANTDTQYF.

V is TRBV7-9 and J is TRBJ1-2; 7 positions match TRBD1. V shed 5 bases and J 1 base; nucleotides not matched to a gene: 4. The CDR3 covers 14 residues. CDR1 and CDR2 from the germline V gene are SEHNR and FQNEAQ (reference sequence). In DNA form, the CDR3 reads TGTGCCAGCAGCCAACAGGGGTTTAACTATGGCTACACCTTC. It encodes CASSQQGFNYGYTF.

The V call is TRBV6-5, the J call TRBJ1-2, with D unresolved. The germline gives CDR1 MNHEY, CDR2 SVGAGI. Trimming removed 0 bases at V and 4 bases at J, with 9 bases between. The CDR3 has 14 amino acids. In nucleotides, the CDR3 is TGTGCCAGCAGTTACTCAGTCGATGGCTATGGCTACACCTTC. Amino acids: CASSYSVDGYGYTF.

This rearrangement joins TRBV2 to TRBJ2-5; tentative D call: TRBD2 (6 bases). The DNA end is a closer match to TRBJ2-7, so the J assignment may be wrong. CDR1 and CDR2 (germline): SNHLY, FYNNEI. The CDR3 has 12 residues. The CDR3 reads CAGSGLPYEQYF. For the CDR3, the DNA is TGTGCCGGTTCGGGACTCCCGTACGAGCAGTACTTC.

In its sample, this clone was seen once. This rearrangement joins TRBV15 to TRBJ2-1, with D possibly TRBD1 on 5 matching bases. Germline assignment: CDR1 LNHNV and CDR2 YYDKDF (reference sequence). Trimming removed 0 bases at V and 0 bases at J, with 12 bases between. This CDR3 has 17 amino acids. The CDR3, as DNA: TGTGCCACCAGCAGAGAAAAGGGGTGGGACTCCTACAATGAGCAGTTCTTC. Residues: CATSREKGWDSYNEQFF.

The chain carries TRBV16 and TRBJ1-4, with D perhaps TRBD1 (6 bases). CDR1 is KGHSY and CDR2 is FQNENV in the germline V gene. Trimming left V 2 bases short and J 3 bases short, with 7 bases between. The CDR3 is 14 residues long. The DNA of the CDR3 is TGTGCCAGCAGCCAACAGGGGTCTAATGAAAAACTGTTTTTT. The encoded protein is CASSQQGSNEKLFF. Full variable domain (missing parts from reference TRBV16 and TRBJ1-4): GEEVAQTPKHLVRGEGQKAKLYCAPIKGHSYVFWYQQVLKNEFKFLISFQNENVFDETGMPKERFSAKCLPNSPCSLEIQATKLEDSAVYFCASSQQGSNEKLFFGSGTQLSVL.

V and J are TRBV6-5 and TRBJ1-3; D unclear. CDR1 is MNHEY and CDR2 is SVGAGI in the germline V gene. Trimming removed 4 bases at V and 1 base at J, with 14 bases between. The length of the CDR3 is 16 residues. CDR3: CASSSSPTVSGNTIYF. The CDR3 DNA reads as TGTGCCAGCAGTTCCAGTCCTACGGTATCTGGAAACACCATATATTTT.

The V call is TRBV5-6, the J call TRBJ2-1; D gene unclear. CDR3 length: 16 residues. CDR1 and CDR2 (germline): SGHDT, YYEEEE. V dropped 5 bases and J dropped 5 bases, with 20 bases sitting between them. The CDR3 nucleotides read TGTGCCAGCAGGTCCCCTTGGCCAATGACGGACAATGAGCAGTTCTTC. As protein: CASRSPWPMTDNEQFF. The full variable domain, in which reference TRBV5-6 and TRBJ2-1 provide the parts outside the CDR3, is DAGVTQSPTHLIKTRGQQVTLRCSPKSGHDTVSWYQQALGQGPQFIFQYYEEEERQRGNFPDRFSGHQFPNYSSELNVNALLLGDSALYLCASRSPWPMTDNEQFFGPGTRLTVL.

In its sample, this clone was seen once. V is TRBV28 and J is TRBJ1-1; 7 nucleotides match TRBD1. The CDR3 runs 14 residues. V lost 7 bases and J lost 9; bases outside the gene matches: 14. Germline V CDR1 and CDR2: MDHEN, SYDVKM. For the CDR3, the DNA is TGTGCCAGCACCACCCAGCAGGGGGGAACAAAAGCTTTCTTT. This translates into CASTTQQGGTKAFF.

V usage is TRBV6-6 and J usage is TRBJ2-7, with 7 bases identical to TRBD1. The trim removed 0 bases at V and 1 base at J, leaving 6 bases unmatched. Germline values: CDR1 MNHNY, CDR2 SVGAGI (reference sequence). The CDR3 runs to 16 residues. In DNA form, the CDR3 reads TGTGCCAGCAGTTACTCGACCCGGACAGGATCCTACGAGCAGTACTTC. Translating gives CASSYSTRTGSYEQYF.

The chain combines TRBV28 with TRBJ2-6, with 7 bases identical to TRBD1. The CDR3 spans 15 residues. Germline lookup yields CDR1 MDHEN and CDR2 SYDVKM. J lost 0 bases, V lost 4 bases, and 0 bases had no gene match. CDR3 in amino acids: CASSYRGSGANVLTF. For the CDR3, the DNA is TGTGCCAGCAGTTACAGGGGCTCTGGGGCCAACGTCCTGACTTTC.

The J gene is TRBJ2-7, the V gene TRBV25-1; 7 nucleotides line up with TRBD1. The CDR3 consists of 14 residues. Unmatched junction bases numbered 4, after V lost 0 bases and J lost 5 bases. CDR1 and CDR2 from the germline V gene are MGHDK and SYGVNS. Here the CDR3 DNA reads TGTGCCAGCAGTGAATATAGGGGGCGGAACGAGCAGTACTTC. Translating it yields CASSEYRGRNEQYF.

The chain employs TRBV19 and TRBJ2-3; TRBD1 might be the D (5 bases). The CDR3 loop spans 15 amino acids. V was trimmed by 5 bases and J by 3 bases, leaving 15 bases between them. Germline loops: CDR1 LNHDA, CDR2 SQIVND (reference sequence). CDR3 protein: CASSPLGQGTDTQYF. The CDR3 coding sequence is TGTGCCAGTAGTCCCTTGGGGCAAGGGACAGATACGCAGTATTTT.

The J gene is TRBJ1-2, the V gene TRBV19, with D tentatively TRBD1 (5 bases). The germline CDR1 and CDR2 sequences are LNHDA and SQIVND (reference sequence). V lost 2 bases to trimming and J lost 5 bases, with 6 bases between them. This CDR3 has 12 residues. The CDR3 reads CASSIQGYGYTF. The CDR3 DNA reads TGTGCCAGTAGTATACAGGGTTATGGCTACACCTTC.

The gene calls are TRBV15 and TRBJ2-2; D is undetermined. The CDR3 has 12 residues. Germline loops: CDR1 LNHNV, CDR2 YYDKDF (reference sequence). Between the trimmed V and J ends, which lost 1 base and 5 bases, there was a span of 2 bases. The CDR3 region is CATSRGTGELFF. CDR3 DNA sequence: TGTGCCACCAGCAGAGGGACCGGGGAGCTGTTTTTT.